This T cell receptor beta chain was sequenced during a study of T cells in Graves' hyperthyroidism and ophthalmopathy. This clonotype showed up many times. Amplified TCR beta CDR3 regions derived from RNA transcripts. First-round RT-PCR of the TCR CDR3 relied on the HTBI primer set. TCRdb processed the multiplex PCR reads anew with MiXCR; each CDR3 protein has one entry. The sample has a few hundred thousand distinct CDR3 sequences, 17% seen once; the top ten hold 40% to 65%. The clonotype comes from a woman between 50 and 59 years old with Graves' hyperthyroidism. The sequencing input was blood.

CDR3 protein: CASSLIGGQPQHF. The CDR3 coding sequence is TGTGCCAGCAGTTTAATCGGGGGGCAGCCCCAGCATTTT. The J gene is TRBJ1-5, the V gene TRBV12-3 or TRBV12-4; D may be TRBD1 (5 bases). This CDR3 comprises 13 residues. Trimming removed 2 bases from V and 7 bases from J, with 9 bases in between.